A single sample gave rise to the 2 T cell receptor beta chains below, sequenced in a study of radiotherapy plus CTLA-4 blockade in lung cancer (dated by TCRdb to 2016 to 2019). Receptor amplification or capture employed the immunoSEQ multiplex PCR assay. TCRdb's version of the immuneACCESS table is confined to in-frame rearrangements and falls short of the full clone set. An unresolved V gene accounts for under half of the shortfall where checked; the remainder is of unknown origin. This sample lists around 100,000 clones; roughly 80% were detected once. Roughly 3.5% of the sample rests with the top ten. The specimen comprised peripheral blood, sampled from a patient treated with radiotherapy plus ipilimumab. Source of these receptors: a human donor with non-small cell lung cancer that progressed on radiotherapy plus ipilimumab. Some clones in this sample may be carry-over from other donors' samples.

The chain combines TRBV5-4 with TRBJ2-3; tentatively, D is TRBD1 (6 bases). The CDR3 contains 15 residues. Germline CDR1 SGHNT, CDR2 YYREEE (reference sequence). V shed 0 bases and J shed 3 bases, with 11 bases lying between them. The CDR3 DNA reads TGTGCCAGCAGCTTGGGCAGGGGAATTACAGATACGCAGTATTTT. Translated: CASSLGRGITDTQYF.

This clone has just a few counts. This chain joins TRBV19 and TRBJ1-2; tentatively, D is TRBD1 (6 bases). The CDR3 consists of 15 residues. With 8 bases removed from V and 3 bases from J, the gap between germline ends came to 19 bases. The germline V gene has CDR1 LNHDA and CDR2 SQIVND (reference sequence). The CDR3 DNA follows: TGTGCCAGTCACCGCGGGGGGGCACGCGACTATGGCTACACCTTC. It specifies CASHRGGARDYGYTF.